The T cell receptor (beta chain) described here comes from a study of spatial heterogeneity in lung cancer. This clonotype was observed at least ten times. The study tagged each TCR cDNA molecule with a unique molecular identifier. TCRdb reprocessed the 5' RACE reads with MiXCR, giving one entry per CDR3 protein. In the table there are more than 80,000 distinct CDR3 sequences, around 12% of which are singletons. The CDR3 spans 17 residues. In germline, CDR1 is SGHTA, CDR2 FQGNSA. With V trimmed by 3 bases and J by 1 base, 9 bases remained unmatched. This sample's time point: sample taken at primary tumor resection. Unsorted whole RNA samples from tumor, nontumor lung or frozen PBMC were sequenced.

The material was PBMCs, obtained at surgery. This clonotype was obtained from a male donor with early-stage non-small cell lung cancer. This chain connects TRBV7-2 to TRBJ2-5; 9 bases map to TRBD2. CDR3 residues: CASSFASGAGGQETQYF. CDR3 bases: TGTGCCAGCAGCTTCGCTAGCGGGGCCGGGGGCCAAGAGACCCAGTACTTC.